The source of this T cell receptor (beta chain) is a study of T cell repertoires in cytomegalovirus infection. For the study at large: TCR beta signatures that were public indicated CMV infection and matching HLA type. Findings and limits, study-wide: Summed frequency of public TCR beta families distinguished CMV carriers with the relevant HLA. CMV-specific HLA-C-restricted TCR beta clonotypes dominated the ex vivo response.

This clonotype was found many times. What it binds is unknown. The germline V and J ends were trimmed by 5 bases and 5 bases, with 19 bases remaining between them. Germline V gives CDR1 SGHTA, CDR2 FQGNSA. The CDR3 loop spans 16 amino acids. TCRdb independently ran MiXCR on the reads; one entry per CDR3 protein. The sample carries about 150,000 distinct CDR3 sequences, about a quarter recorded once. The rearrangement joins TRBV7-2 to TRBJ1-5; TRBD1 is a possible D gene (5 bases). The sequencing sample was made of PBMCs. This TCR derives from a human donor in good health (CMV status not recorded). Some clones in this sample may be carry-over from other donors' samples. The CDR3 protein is CASSPLPRGVDQPQHF. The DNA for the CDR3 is TGTGCCAGCAGCCCGCTTCCGAGGGGAGTGGATCAGCCCCAGCATTTT.